This T cell receptor beta chain is from a study of blood T cell repertoires in COVID-19. CDR1 and CDR2 from the germline V gene are SGHRS and YFSETQ. The germline V and J ends were trimmed by 2 bases and 3 bases, with 10 bases remaining between them. This CDR3 region has 14 residues. Original methodology: For nucleated cells, counts were estimated from reference gene primer amplification. The repertoire was sequenced with immunoSEQ multiplex PCR; TCRdb's copy has only in-frame clones and lacks some. V and J calls and clone size follow that table, whereas D and trimming were derived from the DNA. The sample lists 200,000 to 250,000 clones; more than 75% were seen once.

The TCR was taken from a woman in her sixties or seventies with active or convalescent COVID-19. Source material: peripheral blood. The chain combines TRBV5-1 with TRBJ2-3, with D perhaps matching TRBD2 (6 bases). As DNA, the CDR3 is TGCGCCAGCAGCTTCGGGGGACCGACAGATACGCAGTATTTT. This translates into CASSFGGPTDTQYF.